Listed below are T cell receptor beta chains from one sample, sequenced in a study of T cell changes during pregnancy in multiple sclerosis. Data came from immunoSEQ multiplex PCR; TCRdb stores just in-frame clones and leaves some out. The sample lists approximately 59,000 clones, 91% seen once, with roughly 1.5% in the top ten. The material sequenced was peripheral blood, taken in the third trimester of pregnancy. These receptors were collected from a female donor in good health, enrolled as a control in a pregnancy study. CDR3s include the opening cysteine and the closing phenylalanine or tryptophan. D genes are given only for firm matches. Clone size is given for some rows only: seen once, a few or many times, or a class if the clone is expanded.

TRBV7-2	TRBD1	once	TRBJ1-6	TGTGCCAGCAGCACCCGGACAGGGGATGCACCCCTCCACTTT	CASSTRTGDAPLHF
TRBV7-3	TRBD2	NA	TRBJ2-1	TGTGCCAGCAGCCCAAGGGGCGGGGGGTGGAATGAGCAGTTCTTC	CASSPRGGGWNEQFF
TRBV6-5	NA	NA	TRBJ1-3	TGTGCCAGCAGGCGGGGCGTCACTGGAAACACCATATATTTT	CASRRGVTGNTIYF
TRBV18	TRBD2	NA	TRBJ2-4	TGTGCCAGCTCACCATTCACTAGCGGGGGATCCCACATTCAGTACTTC	CASSPFTSGGSHIQYF
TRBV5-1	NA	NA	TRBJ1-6	TGCGCCAGCAGCTTGGTGGTGGAGTCACCCCTCCACTTT	CASSLVVESPLHF
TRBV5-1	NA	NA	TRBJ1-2	TGCGCCAGCAGCTTGGACAGAAACTATGGCTACACCTTC	CASSLDRNYGYTF
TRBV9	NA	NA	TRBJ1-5	TGTGCCAGCAGCTCCGAAACGGGGAGTCAGCCCCAGCATTTT	CASSSETGSQPQHF
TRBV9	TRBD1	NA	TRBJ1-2	TGTGCCAGCAGCCGATACCAGACAGGGGGGTCTGGCTACACCTTC	CASSRYQTGGSGYTF
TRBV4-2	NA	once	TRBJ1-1	TGTGCCAGCAGCCGGACAGACATGAACACTGAAGCTTTCTTT	CASSRTDMNTEAFF
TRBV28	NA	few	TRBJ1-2	TGTGCCAGCAGTTTGCTCGGGAATAACTATGGCTACACCTTC	CASSLLGNNYGYTF
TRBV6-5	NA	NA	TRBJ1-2	TGTGCCAGCATGCTTGGGGGGGGCGAGGGCTACACCTTC	CASMLGGGEGYTF
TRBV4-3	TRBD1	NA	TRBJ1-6	TGCGCCAGCAGCCAAGAATTTGGGACAGGGCATTCACCCCTCCACTTT	CASSQEFGTGHSPLHF
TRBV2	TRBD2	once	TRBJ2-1	TGTGCCAGCAGCTTAGCGGGGGAGCAGTTCTTC	CASSLAGEQFF
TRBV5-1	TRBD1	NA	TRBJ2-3	TGCGCCAACCCGACAGGGGGCGAGGATACGCAGTATTTT	CANPTGGEDTQYF
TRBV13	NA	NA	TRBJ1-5	TGTGCCAGCAGTTGGGGAGGGCAGCCCCAGCATTTT	CASSWGGQPQHF
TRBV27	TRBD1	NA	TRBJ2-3	TGTGCCAGCAGCAGGGACAGGGACACAGATACGCAGTATTTT	CASSRDRDTDTQYF
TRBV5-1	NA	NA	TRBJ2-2	TGCGCCAGCAGCTTTGTAGGGGGTGACACCGGGGAGCTGTTTTTT	CASSFVGGDTGELFF
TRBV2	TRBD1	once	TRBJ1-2	TGTGCCAGTCCCCGGGACAGATCCTATGGCTACACCTTC	CASPRDRSYGYTF
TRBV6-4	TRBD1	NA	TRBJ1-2	TGTGCCAGCAGTGACGACAGGGCCCCAGGTGGCTACACCTTC	CASSDDRAPGGYTF
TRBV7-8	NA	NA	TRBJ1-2	TGTGCCAGCAGCTCTGGACAAGGGGACTATGGCTACACCTTC	CASSSGQGDYGYTF
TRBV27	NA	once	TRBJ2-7	TGTGCCAGCAGTTTATCTGGGGCCTTCTACGAGCAGTACTTC	CASSLSGAFYEQYF
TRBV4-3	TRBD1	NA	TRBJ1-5	TGCGCCAGCAACTACTCGGACAGGGTGATCAATCAGCCCCAGCATTTT	CASNYSDRVINQPQHF
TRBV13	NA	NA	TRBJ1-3	TGTGCCAGCAGCTTGGACAGCAGCTCTGGAAACACCATATATTTT	CASSLDSSSGNTIYF
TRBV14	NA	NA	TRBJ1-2	TGTGCCAGCAGTCCCCGCAAGCATAACTATGGCTACACCTTC	CASSPRKHNYGYTF
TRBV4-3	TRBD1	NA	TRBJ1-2	TGCGCCAGCAGCCAAAGTAACAGGGGCGTAAACTATGGCTACACCTTC	CASSQSNRGVNYGYTF
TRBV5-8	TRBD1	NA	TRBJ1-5	TGTGCCAGCAGCTTGTCGACAGGGGGGTTGGCACCCCAGCATTTT	CASSLSTGGLAPQHF
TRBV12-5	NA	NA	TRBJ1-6	TGTGCTAGTATAGCTTTTGACAGTTATAATTCACCCCTCCACTTT	CASIAFDSYNSPLHF
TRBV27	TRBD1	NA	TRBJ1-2	TGTGCCAGCAGTTTATATCCAGGGGGATTCTATGGCTACACCTTC	CASSLYPGGFYGYTF
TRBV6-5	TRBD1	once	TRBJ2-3	TGTGCCAGCAGCGACAGGGGAGAAACAGATACGCAGTATTTT	CASSDRGETDTQYF
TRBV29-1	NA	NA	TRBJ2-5	TGCAGCGTTTGGGGGCACGAGACCCAGTACTTC	CSVWGHETQYF
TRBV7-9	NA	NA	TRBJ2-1	TGTGCCAGCAGCTTTGCCGGGGACACGGGATTTGAGCAGTTCTTC	CASSFAGDTGFEQFF
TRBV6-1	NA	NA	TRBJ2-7	TGTGCCAGCAGCGCGTGGGGGGACTCCTACGAGCAGTACTTC	CASSAWGDSYEQYF
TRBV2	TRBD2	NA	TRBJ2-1	TGTGCCAGAGGTCCCTTCGGGGGGGATGAGCAGTTCTTC	CARGPFGGDEQFF